This T cell receptor beta chain was obtained from a study of blood T cell repertoires in COVID-19. Study summary: The origin of the acute and convalescent COVID-19 samples was the United States, Italy and Spain. PBMCs, B-cell-depleted T cells, or T cells were the source of the cDNA or gDNA that made up the material.

Clones were read by immunoSEQ multiplex PCR, and TCRdb kept only the in-frame ones, dropping some. This sample yields about 94,000 clones, of which 80% are seen a single time; about 19% belongs to the top ten. This CDR3 has 15 residues. The V gene's germline CDR1 is LNHDA and CDR2 SQIVND (reference sequence). The V end was cut by 7 bases, the J end by 1 base, with 16 bases between. This sequence was found in a woman aged 80 or over with acute or convalescent COVID-19. The V call is TRBV19, the J call TRBJ2-5; tentatively, D is TRBD2 (5 bases). What was sequenced was peripheral blood. The CDR3 loop is CASNTGRASQETQYF. The DNA of the CDR3 is TGTGCCAGTAATACCGGGCGGGCCTCCCAAGAGACCCAGTACTTC.